The present entry profiles one T cell receptor beta chain with its context. This sample's TCRbeta library carried unique molecular identifier barcodes. From the PCR reads, TCRdb called clonotypes with MiXCR, one entry per CDR3 protein. The table records about 610,000 distinct CDR3 sequences, over 9.5% of them present only once. The entry originates in a study of T-cell reconstitution after alpha-beta-depleted transplantation in children. The sample in question was PBMCs from the stem cell graft donor, obtained from the stem cell graft. This TCR came from a human donor who donated a stem cell graft to a child with acute myeloid leukemia.

CDR3 loop: CASSLLGAVDTGELFF. CDR3 DNA: TGTGCCAGCAGCTTATTAGGGGCCGTGGACACCGGGGAGCTGTTTTTT. The chain combines TRBV7-9 with TRBJ2-2; tentative D call: TRBD1 (5 bases). Looked up from germline, CDR1 is SEHNR and CDR2 is FQNEAQ (reference sequence). The CDR3 has 16 residues. The ends were cut back, 2 bases at V and 3 bases at J, with 13 bases in the middle.